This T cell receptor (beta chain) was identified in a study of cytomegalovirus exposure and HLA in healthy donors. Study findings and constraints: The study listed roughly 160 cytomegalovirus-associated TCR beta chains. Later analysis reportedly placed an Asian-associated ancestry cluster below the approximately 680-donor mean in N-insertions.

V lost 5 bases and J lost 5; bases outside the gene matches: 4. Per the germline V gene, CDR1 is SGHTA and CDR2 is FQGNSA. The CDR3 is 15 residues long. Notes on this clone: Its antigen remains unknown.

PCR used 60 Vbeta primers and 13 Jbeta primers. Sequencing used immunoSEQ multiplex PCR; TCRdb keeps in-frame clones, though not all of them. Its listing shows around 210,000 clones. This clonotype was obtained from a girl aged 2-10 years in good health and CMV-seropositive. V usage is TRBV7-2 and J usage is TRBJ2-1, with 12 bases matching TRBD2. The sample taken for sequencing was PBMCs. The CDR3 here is CASSARTSGDNEQFF. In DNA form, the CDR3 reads TGTGCCAGCAGCGCCCGGACTAGCGGGGACAATGAGCAGTTCTTC.